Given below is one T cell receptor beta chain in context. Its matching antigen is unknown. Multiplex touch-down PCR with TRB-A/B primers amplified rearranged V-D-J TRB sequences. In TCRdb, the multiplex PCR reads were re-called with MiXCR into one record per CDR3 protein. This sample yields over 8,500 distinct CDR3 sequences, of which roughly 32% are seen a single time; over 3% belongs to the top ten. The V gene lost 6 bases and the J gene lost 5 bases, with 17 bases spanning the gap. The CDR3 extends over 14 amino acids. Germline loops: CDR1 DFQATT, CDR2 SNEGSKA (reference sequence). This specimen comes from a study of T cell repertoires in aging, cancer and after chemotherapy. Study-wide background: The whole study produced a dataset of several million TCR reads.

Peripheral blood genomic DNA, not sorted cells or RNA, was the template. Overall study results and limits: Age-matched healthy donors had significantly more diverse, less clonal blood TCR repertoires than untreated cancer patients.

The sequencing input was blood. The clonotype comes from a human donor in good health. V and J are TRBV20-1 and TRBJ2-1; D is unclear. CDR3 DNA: TGCAGTGCCCGTAGGAATTTACTAAACAATGAGCAGTTCTTC. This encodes CSARRNLLNNEQFF.